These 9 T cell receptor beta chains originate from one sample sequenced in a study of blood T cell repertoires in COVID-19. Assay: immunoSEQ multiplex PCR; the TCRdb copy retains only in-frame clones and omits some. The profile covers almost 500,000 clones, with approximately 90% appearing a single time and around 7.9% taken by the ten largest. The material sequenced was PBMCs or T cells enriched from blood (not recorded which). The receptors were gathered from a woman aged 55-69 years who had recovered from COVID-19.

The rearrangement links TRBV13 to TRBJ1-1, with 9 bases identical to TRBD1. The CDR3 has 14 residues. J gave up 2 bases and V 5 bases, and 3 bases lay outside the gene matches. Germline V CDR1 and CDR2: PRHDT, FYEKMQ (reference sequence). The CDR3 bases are TGTGCCAGCAGCGACAGGGGGGATAACACTGAAGCTTTCTTT. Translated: CASSDRGDNTEAFF.

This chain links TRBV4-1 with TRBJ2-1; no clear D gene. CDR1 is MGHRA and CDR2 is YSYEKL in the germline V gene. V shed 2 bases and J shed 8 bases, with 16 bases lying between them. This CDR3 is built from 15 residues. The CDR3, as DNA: TGCGCCAGCAGCCAACTGAGCCAGAGGTACGATGAGCAGTTCTTC. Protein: CASSQLSQRYDEQFF.

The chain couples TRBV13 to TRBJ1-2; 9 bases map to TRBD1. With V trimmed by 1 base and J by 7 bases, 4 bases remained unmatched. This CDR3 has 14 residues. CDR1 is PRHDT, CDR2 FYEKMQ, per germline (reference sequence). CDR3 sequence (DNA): TGTGCCAGCAGCTTAGACAGGGGGCCGGGTGGCTACACCTTC. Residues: CASSLDRGPGGYTF. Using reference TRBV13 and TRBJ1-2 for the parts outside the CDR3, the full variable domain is AAGVIQSPRHLIKEKRETATLKCYPIPRHDTVYWYQQGPGQDPQFLISFYEKMQSDKGSIPDRFSAQQFSDYHSELNMSSLELGDSALYFCASSLDRGPGGYTFGSGTRLTVV.

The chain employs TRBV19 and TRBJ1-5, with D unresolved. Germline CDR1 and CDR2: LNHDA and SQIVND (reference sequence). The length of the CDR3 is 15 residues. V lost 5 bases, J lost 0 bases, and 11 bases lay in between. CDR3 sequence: CASSPQVHSNQPQHF. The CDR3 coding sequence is TGTGCCAGTAGTCCCCAGGTTCATAGCAATCAGCCCCAGCATTTT.

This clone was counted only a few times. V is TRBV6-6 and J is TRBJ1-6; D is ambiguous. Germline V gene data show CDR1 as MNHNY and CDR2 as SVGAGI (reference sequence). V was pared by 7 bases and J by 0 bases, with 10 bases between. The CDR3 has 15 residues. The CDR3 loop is CASMARSSYNSPLHF. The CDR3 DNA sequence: TGTGCCAGCATGGCGAGGAGCTCCTATAATTCACCCCTCCACTTT.

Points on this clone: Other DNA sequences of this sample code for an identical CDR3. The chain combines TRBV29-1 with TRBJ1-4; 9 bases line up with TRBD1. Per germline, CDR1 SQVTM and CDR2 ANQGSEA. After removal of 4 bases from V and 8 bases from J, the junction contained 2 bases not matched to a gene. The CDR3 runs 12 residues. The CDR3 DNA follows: TGCAGCGTTGGTGGGACAGGGGAAAAACTGTTTTTT. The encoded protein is CSVGGTGEKLFF.

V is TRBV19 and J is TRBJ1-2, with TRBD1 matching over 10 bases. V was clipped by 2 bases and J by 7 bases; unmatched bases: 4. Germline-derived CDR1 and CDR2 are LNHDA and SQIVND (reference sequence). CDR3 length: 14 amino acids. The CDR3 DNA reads TGTGCCAGTAGTATAATGACAGGGGGCTTTGGCTACACCTTC. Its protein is CASSIMTGGFGYTF.

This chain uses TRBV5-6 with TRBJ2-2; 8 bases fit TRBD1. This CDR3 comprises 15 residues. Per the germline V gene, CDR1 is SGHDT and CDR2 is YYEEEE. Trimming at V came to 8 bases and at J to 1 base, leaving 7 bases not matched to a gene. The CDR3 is CASTWGTGNTGELFF. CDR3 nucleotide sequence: TGTGCCAGTACCTGGGGGACAGGGAACACCGGGGAGCTGTTTTTT.

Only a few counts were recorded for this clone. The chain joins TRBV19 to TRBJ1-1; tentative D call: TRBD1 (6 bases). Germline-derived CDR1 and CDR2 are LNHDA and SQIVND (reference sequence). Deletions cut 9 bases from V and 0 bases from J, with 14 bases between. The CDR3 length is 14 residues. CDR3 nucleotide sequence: TGTGCCAGCAACCAAGACAGGATGAACACTGAAGCTTTCTTT. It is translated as CASNQDRMNTEAFF.